The present entry profiles one TCR beta chain with its context. This table comes from immunoSEQ multiplex PCR, and its TCRdb copy is limited to in-frame clones, with some not included. Found here are roughly 320,000 clones, around 86% of them singletons; the top ten hold 1.3%. The data were taken from a study of blood T cell repertoires in COVID-19. Trimming removed 4 bases from V and 2 bases from J, with 16 bases in between. The CDR3 consists of 16 residues. Germline V lookup: CDR1 SGHVS, CDR2 FNYEAQ. The V and J genes are TRBV7-6 and TRBJ2-3; the D gene is possibly TRBD2 (6 bases). The specimen was peripheral blood. The sequence derives from a man aged 65 to 85 with acute or convalescent COVID-19. The DNA for the CDR3 is TGTGCCAGCAGCTCCTTGTCGCGGGGTCTCACAGATACGCAGTATTTT. Translating it yields CASSSLSRGLTDTQYF. The full variable domain, rest sourced from reference TRBV7-6 and TRBJ2-3, is GAGVSQSPRYKVTKRGQDVALRCDPISGHVSLYWYRQALGQGPEFLTYFNYEAQQDKSGLPNDRFSAERPEGSISTLTIQRTEQRDSAMYRCASSSLSRGLTDTQYFGPGTRLTVL.